This section outlines one T cell receptor (beta chain) sequence together with its context. Study processing details: Using reference gene primer amplification, nucleated cell counts were estimated. Some clones are missing from TCRdb's copy, which holds only in-frame ones; the method was immunoSEQ multiplex PCR. D and trimming were read from the DNA, whereas the V and J calls and clone size are those reported in that table. The sample includes 100,000 to 150,000 clones, approximately 80% of them seen just once. Losses at the gene ends were 5 bases for V and 6 bases for J; bases not matched to a gene: 6. The CDR3 runs to 13 residues. The germline gives CDR1 SEHNR, CDR2 FQNEAQ (reference sequence). The data were obtained in a study of blood T cell repertoires in COVID-19. Across the study: Both acute and convalescent COVID-19 samples were obtained from the United States, Italy and Spain. PBMCs, B-cell-depleted T cells, or T cells were the source of the cDNA or gDNA that made up the material.

The specimen was peripheral blood. The TCR sequence derives from a man aged 55 to 70 with acute or convalescent COVID-19. This rearrangement joins TRBV7-9 to TRBJ2-5; 7 nucleotides line up with TRBD1. The CDR3 is CASSPTGVQTQYF. In DNA, the CDR3 is TGTGCCAGCAGCCCCACAGGGGTGCAGACCCAGTACTTC.